This T cell receptor (beta chain) was recovered during a study of vaccination and CD4 T cells after COVID-19. Study details: Nasal swab PCR identified SARS-CoV-2 in the convalescent patients, of whom about ten were mild and one severe. Findings of the study overall: The authors identified 304 of 307 vaccine-specific clones in convalescent patients as spike mono-reactive.

The treatment here: roughly ten-day PBMC culture with coronavirus spike peptide pools or control peptides (ViraFEST assay). Antigen-specific T cell expansion with peptide pools preceded TCR sequencing in the ViraFEST approach. As regards this clonotype: Its target is unknown.

From germline, CDR1 is MNHNS and CDR2 SASEGT. V gave up 7 bases and J gave up 0 bases, with 13 bases separating them. The CDR3 runs 14 residues. Scientists ran DNA taken from cultured CD4+ T cells through the Oncomine TCR Beta short-read assay for sequencing. Genomic DNA extraction was carried out from cultured CD4+ T cells. TCRdb reprocessed the PCR reads with MiXCR, giving one entry per CDR3 protein. The table lists roughly 14,000 distinct CDR3 sequences, around 60% of them singletons. The sample consisted of CD4+ T cells from blood, cultured in vitro. The clonotype originates from a human donor who had recovered from COVID-19. This chain links TRBV6-1 with TRBJ2-7; maybe TRBD2 (6 bases). The CDR3 here is CASITRGTSYEQYF. CDR3 DNA: TGTGCCAGCATAACGCGCGGGACCTCCTACGAGCAGTACTTC.